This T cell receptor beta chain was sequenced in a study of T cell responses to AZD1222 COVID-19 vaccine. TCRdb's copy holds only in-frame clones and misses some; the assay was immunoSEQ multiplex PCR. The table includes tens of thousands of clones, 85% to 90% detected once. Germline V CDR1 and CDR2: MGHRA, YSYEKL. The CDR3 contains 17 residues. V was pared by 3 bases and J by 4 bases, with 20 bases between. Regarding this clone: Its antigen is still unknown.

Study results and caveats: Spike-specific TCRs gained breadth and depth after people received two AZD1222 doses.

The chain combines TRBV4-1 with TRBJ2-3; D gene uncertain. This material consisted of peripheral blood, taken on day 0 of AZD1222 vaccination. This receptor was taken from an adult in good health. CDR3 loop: CASSHRSPLSKADTQYF. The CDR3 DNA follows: TGCGCCAGCAGCCATCGCTCCCCTCTTAGCAAAGCAGATACGCAGTATTTT.